The clone carrying this T cell receptor beta chain was seen a handful of times. The antigen is undetermined. This sample is part of a study of response to subunit inactivated influenza vaccine. Points from the study as a whole: It was the authors' suggestion that each seasonal influenza vaccination recruits few new T cells.

Trimming removed 3 bases from V and 4 bases from J; junction bases left unmatched: 2. CDR3 length: 14 residues. CDR1 is SGDLS, CDR2 YYNGEE, per germline. TCRdb re-analysed the RT-PCR reads in MiXCR, keeping a single row per CDR3 protein. Here the sample spans a few hundred thousand distinct CDR3 sequences, approximately 9.9% being singletons. The receptor was derived from a man between 50 and 59 years old who received an inactivated influenza vaccine. The genes are TRBV9 and TRBJ2-5, with 11 bases matching TRBD2. The material sequenced was PBMCs from blood, taken roughly 45 days after vaccination. The DNA for the CDR3 is TGTGCCAGCAGCGGTAGCGGGAGGGTAGAGACCCAGTACTTC. As protein: CASSGSGRVETQYF.